A single TCR beta chain is shown here with its context. The table came from immunoSEQ multiplex PCR; TCRdb's copy has only in-frame clones and leaves some out. Of approximately 180,000 clones in the sample, about 90% are singletons; the top ten hold about 3%. The CDR3 has 18 residues. Germline loops: CDR1 KGHDR, CDR2 SFDVKD. Trimming cost V 3 bases and J 5 bases, with 23 bases left between them. This entry is derived from a study of T cell responses to AZD1222 COVID-19 vaccine. V and J are TRBV24-1 and TRBJ2-3, with D perhaps matching TRBD2 (5 bases). The TCR comes from an adult in good health. Sample: peripheral blood, taken on day 0 of AZD1222 vaccination. The CDR3 nucleotides are TGTGCCACCAGTGATCCGGACTGGTTGGGGTTTAAGGGAGATACGCAGTATTTT. It codes for CATSDPDWLGFKGDTQYF.